This T cell receptor beta chain was sequenced in a study of blood T cell repertoires in COVID-19. Study-wide background: The cDNA or gDNA used as material had been derived from T cells, B-cell-depleted T cells, or PBMCs.

Study members were between roughly 18 and 89 years old and lived in fewer than 30 US regions. Donors of Cohort 3 who recovered were those that had two negative PCRs, clearance, or symptom resolution. Germline lookup yields CDR1 ENHRY and CDR2 SYGVKD. The CDR3 sequence is 15 residues long. Trimming took 0 bases from V and 2 from J, leaving 11 bases between them. Produced via immunoSEQ multiplex PCR; TCRdb's table is partial and in-frame only. The sample carries roughly 250,000 clones, around nine tenths recorded once. The chain links TRBV10-3 to TRBJ2-7; D perhaps matches TRBD1 (5 bases). The sequence was obtained from a woman in her forties or fifties who had recovered from COVID-19. Sequencing was carried out using PBMCs or T cells enriched from blood (not recorded which). CDR3 nucleotides: TGTGCCATCAGTGAGTCCCAGGGTACACCCTACGAGCAGTACTTC. As protein: CAISESQGTPYEQYF.